This passage covers 2 T cell receptor beta chains from one sample sequenced in a study of cytomegalovirus exposure and HLA in healthy donors. The PCR was carried out with 60 Vbeta primers and 13 Jbeta primers. Clones were sequenced by immunoSEQ multiplex PCR, and TCRdb holds only the in-frame ones, with some missing. The sample carries 100,000 to 150,000 clones, 80% recorded once. The specimen was PBMCs. These receptor sequences come from a female donor in good health and CMV-seronegative.

This sequence joins TRBV5-1 and TRBJ1-2; tentative D call: TRBD1 (6 bases). Trimming took off 5 bases at V and 3 bases at J, with 17 bases between the two ends. The CDR3 runs to 15 residues. Germline V gives CDR1 SGHRS, CDR2 YFSETQ. The CDR3 nucleotides read TGCGCCAGCAGAGGGCTGGGGGCACGGGACTATGGCTACACCTTC. Protein product: CASRGLGARDYGYTF.

This rearrangement joins TRBV7-8 to TRBJ2-2; 9 bases fit TRBD2. Germline V CDR1 and CDR2: SGHVS, FQNEAQ. This CDR3 contains 18 residues. Trimming removed 3 bases from V and 9 bases from J; junction bases left unmatched: 17. CDR3 nucleotide sequence: TGTGCCAGCAGCTTTAGGGGGAACAAAGCGGGGGGAATATGGGAGCTGTTTTTT. Residues: CASSFRGNKAGGIWELFF.